Sequencing of this T cell receptor beta chain was carried out in a study of PD-1 and CTLA-4 blockade in melanoma. Profiling relied on immunoSEQ multiplex PCR, and the TCRdb table lists in-frame clones only, not all of them. The data hold around 20,000 clones, with more than 70% observed a single time. This CDR3 has 12 residues. The V gene's germline CDR1 is SGHDT and CDR2 YYEEEE. V lost 1 base and J 7 bases, leaving 6 bases between the germline ends. Sequencing was performed on CD8+ T cells from peripheral blood, taken before anti-PD-1 treatment. The TCR comes from a human donor with melanoma. The chain employs TRBV5-6 and TRBJ2-1, with D uncertain. CDR3 protein: CASSLMGNEQFF. CDR3 sequence (DNA): TGTGCCAGCAGCTTGATGGGAAATGAGCAGTTCTTC.